This is a list of T cell receptor beta chains from one sample in a study of cytomegalovirus exposure and HLA in healthy donors. Libraries were prepared by immunoSEQ multiplex PCR; TCRdb keeps only in-frame clonotypes and omits some of them. The profile shows more than 100,000 clones, around 87% of them singletons. The sample taken for sequencing was PBMCs. The receptors derive from a woman in her twenties or thirties in good health and CMV-seronegative. The CDR3 runs from the conserved cysteine through the conserved F or W. Each record gives: V gene, CDR3 length, CDR3 protein.

>TRBV7-8|17
CASSLQRWDRGWETQYF
>TRBV5-6|16
CASSLRRVGQEGGYTF
>TRBV5-4|13
CASSLAGQGSIFF
>TRBV5-1|14
CASSLAGANTEAFF
>TRBV14|16
CASSQENFRGPYEQYF
>TRBV4-1|15
CASSTGQGPETEAFF
>TRBV10-3|15
CAISKGLTSSNEQYF
>TRBV19|14
CASSNTGGDSPLHF
>TRBV28|14
CASSPPDTGYGYTF
>TRBV6-5|15
CASSFGAGGYNEQFF
>TRBV28|19
CASSFPGQVIKPNSYEQYF
>TRBV19|14
CASSIAGSTDTQYF
>TRBV29-1|11
CSVDGGTGLTF
>TRBV7-2|18
CASSSSRNSGRAGNEQFF
>TRBV28|15
CASSLIGGFNQPQHF
>TRBV28|16
CASSLYLRGPNTEAFF
>TRBV6-6|14
CASSYRDSYYGYTF
>TRBV6-5|14
CASSLTGTHNEQFF
>TRBV19|13
CASSFGQGYEQFF
>TRBV5-1|14
CASSFRDRKETQYF